This T cell receptor beta chain was sequenced during a study of cytomegalovirus exposure and HLA in healthy donors. The PCR made use of 60 Vbeta and 13 Jbeta primers. The table came from immunoSEQ multiplex PCR; TCRdb's copy has only in-frame clones and leaves some out. The sample has 150,000 or so clones; roughly 70% are singletons. Note on this clone: Its specificity is unknown.

Trimming pared 4 bases from V and 2 bases from J, leaving 9 bases between. CDR3 length: 13 residues. In germline, CDR1 is MNHEY, CDR2 SVGAGI. General study points: Cytomegalovirus status was reportedly diagnosed by the classifier with high specificity and sensitivity.

The sample comprised PBMCs. The clonotype originates from a man under 40 in good health and CMV-seronegative. The J gene is TRBJ2-7, the V gene TRBV6-5; D perhaps matches TRBD2 (6 bases). CDR3 in amino acids: CASSLAETYEQYF. The CDR3 bases are TGTGCCAGCAGTTTAGCGGAGACCTACGAGCAGTACTTC.